The 27 T cell receptor beta chains in this list originate from one sample, sequenced in a study of identical twins. Each CDR3 protein is one row after TCRdb ran MiXCR on the 5' RACE reads. The repertoire holds 1.5 million to 2 million distinct CDR3 sequences, with around a third as singletons. The sample consisted of cord blood. Receptors were obtained from a newborn girl in good health.

This clonotype was seen ten or more times. The J gene is TRBJ2-7, the V gene TRBV20-1; TRBD2 matches at 10 bases. The CDR3 runs to 14 residues. The germline V gene has CDR1 DFQATT and CDR2 SNEGSKA (reference sequence). V dropped 3 bases and J dropped 4; count of bases not matched to a gene: 6. Written as DNA, the CDR3 is TGCAGTGCTAGTCCTGCTAGCGGGAGTTACGAGCAGTACTTC. It is translated as CSASPASGSYEQYF.

V and J are TRBV29-1 and TRBJ2-7; no clear D. Germline CDR1 SQVTM, CDR2 ANQGSEA. The CDR3 length is 11 residues. Trimming cost V 2 bases and J 3 bases, with 5 bases left between them. CDR3 sequence (DNA): TGCAGCGTTGAACAGCACTACGAGCAGTACTTC. Its translation: CSVEQHYEQYF.

This clonotype was observed at least ten times. The J gene is TRBJ1-2, the V gene TRBV29-1, with 7 bases fitting TRBD1. The trim removed 4 bases at V and 2 bases at J, leaving 10 bases unmatched. Germline assignment: CDR1 SQVTM and CDR2 ANQGSEA. The CDR3 consists of 15 residues. Here the CDR3 DNA reads TGCAGCGTTGTACCCAACAGGGGTCCGAACTATGGCTACACCTTC. Its protein is CSVVPNRGPNYGYTF.

This clonotype was recorded many times. The V gene is TRBV20-1, the J gene TRBJ2-1, with D maybe TRBD2 (5 bases). Germline CDR1 and CDR2: DFQATT and SNEGSKA (reference sequence). This CDR3 has 12 residues. Trimming shortened V by 3 bases and J by 3 bases, and 6 bases separated the two germline ends. The CDR3 loop is CSASGDYNEQFF. CDR3 DNA: TGCAGTGCTAGCGGGGACTACAATGAGCAGTTCTTC.

The gene calls are TRBV4-1 and TRBJ2-4; D unresolved. The end of the DNA fits TRBJ2-7 better, so the J call may be wrong. CDR1 MGHRA and CDR2 YSYEKL come from the germline V gene. The CDR3 is 13 amino acids. CDR3 DNA: TGCGCCAGCAGCCAAGCTCGGTTGGACGAGCAGTACTTC. Protein product: CASSQARLDEQYF.

The V and J genes are TRBV5-1 and TRBJ2-2, with a weak D call TRBD2 (6 bases). The length of the CDR3 is 16 residues. Germline loops: CDR1 SGHRS, CDR2 YFSETQ. Trimming stripped 4 bases from V and 7 bases from J, with 20 bases between. As DNA, the CDR3 is TGCGCCAGCAGCGTACGAACGGGACTCCTCGGCGGGGAGCTGTTTTTT. Its protein is CASSVRTGLLGGELFF.

This clonotype was seen ten or more times. The CDR3 region has the DNA TGCAGTGCTAGGGCGGGCGGGAGCTCCTACAATGAGCAGTTCTTC. It codes for CSARAGGSSYNEQFF. V gene TRBV20-1 combines with J gene TRBJ2-1; 7 bases map to TRBD2. The CDR3 covers 15 residues. J gave up 0 bases and V 3 bases, and 5 bases lay outside the gene matches. Germline values: CDR1 DFQATT, CDR2 SNEGSKA (reference sequence).

In its sample, this clonotype was seen many times. J is TRBJ2-1 and V is TRBV28; D ambiguous. The V end was cut by 4 bases, the J end by 5 bases, with 9 bases between. There are 13 residues in the CDR3. Looked up from germline, CDR1 is MDHEN and CDR2 is SYDVKM. The CDR3 DNA is TGTGCCAGCAGTTCCGGGCCCAACAATGAGCAGTTCTTC. It specifies CASSSGPNNEQFF.

The chain has TRBV10-3 and TRBJ2-3; D remains unclear. V lost 0 bases and J lost 3, with 4 bases in between. The CDR3 loop spans 13 amino acids. CDR1 is ENHRY and CDR2 is SYGVKD in the germline V gene. The CDR3 loop is CAISESETDTQYF. The CDR3 DNA reads as TGTGCCATCAGTGAGTCGGAGACAGATACGCAGTATTTT.

The V and J genes are TRBV25-1 and TRBJ2-1, with a tentative D call TRBD2 (5 bases). V lost 4 bases to trimming and J lost 3 bases, with 10 bases between them. The V gene's germline CDR1 is MGHDK and CDR2 SYGVNS. The CDR3 has 14 amino acids. CDR3 loop: CASSGRGVYNEQFF. In nucleotides, the CDR3 is TGTGCCAGCAGTGGTCGGGGAGTCTACAATGAGCAGTTCTTC.

The rearrangement joins TRBV6-1 to TRBJ2-3; possibly TRBD2 for D (6 bases). The CDR3 length is 16 residues. CDR1 is MNHNS and CDR2 is SASEGT in the germline V gene. V was pared by 7 bases and J by 0 bases, with 17 bases between. The CDR3 sequence: CASTPWGSGSTDTQYF. The CDR3 DNA reads as TGTGCCAGCACCCCGTGGGGTAGCGGTAGCACAGATACGCAGTATTTT.

The rearrangement joins TRBV6-5 to TRBJ2-1; D uncertain. The DNA matches TRBJ2-7 better at its end, which makes the J call doubtful. Germline CDR1 and CDR2: MNHEY and SVGAGI. This CDR3 is 16 amino acids long. The CDR3 nucleotides read TGTGCCAGCAGTTACTCGACACGGAGCTCCTACAATGAGCAGTACTTC. Its protein is CASSYSTRSSYNEQYF.

Concerning this clonotype: A much more abundant neighbour one base away suggests this may be a read error. The V and J genes are TRBV27 and TRBJ2-7, with 11 nucleotides matching TRBD2. Germline CDR1 MNHEY, CDR2 SMNVEV (reference sequence). The CDR3 is 15 residues long. In nucleotides, the CDR3 is TGTGCCAACAGTACGGGGACTAGCGGATCCTACGAGCAGTACTTC. Amino acid sequence: CANSTGTSGSYEQYF.

The V gene is TRBV4-1, the J gene TRBJ2-1; no clear D gene. V lost 2 bases and J 3 bases, leaving 5 bases between the germline ends. Germline values: CDR1 MGHRA, CDR2 YSYEKL. CDR3 length equals 13 residues. The CDR3 protein is CASSQWFYNEQFF. Written as DNA, the CDR3 is TGCGCCAGCAGCCAATGGTTCTACAATGAGCAGTTCTTC.

The rearrangement joins TRBV20-1 to TRBJ2-1; D remains unclear. Germline V gene sequence: CDR1 DFQATT, CDR2 SNEGSKA (reference sequence). This CDR3 contains 11 residues. The V and J ends lost 0 bases and 7 bases respectively, with 4 bases between them. The CDR3, as DNA: TGCAGTGCTAGAGATCAGAATGAGCAGTTCTTC. Translation gives CSARDQNEQFF.

Here the CDR3 reads CSATDPKRDYGYTF. Here the CDR3 DNA reads TGCAGTGCTACCGACCCCAAACGTGACTATGGCTACACCTTC. The V gene is TRBV20-1, the J gene TRBJ1-2; D gene uncertain. CDR1 and CDR2 from the germline V gene are DFQATT and SNEGSKA (reference sequence). The V end was cut by 4 bases, the J end by 3 bases, with 15 bases between. This CDR3 spans 14 amino acids.

This clonotype has only a few counts. The V and J genes are TRBV28 and TRBJ2-7; 10 bases align to TRBD2. The CDR3 extends over 16 amino acids. Germline lookup yields CDR1 MDHEN and CDR2 SYDVKM. V was clipped by 0 bases and J by 0 bases; unmatched bases: 2. The CDR3 nucleotides are TGTGCCAGCAGTTTATGGGCTAGCGGGAGCTCCTACGAGCAGTACTTC. Its translation is CASSLWASGSSYEQYF.

This clonotype was seen at least ten times. The CDR3 loop reads CASSFIGALQETQYF. The CDR3 DNA is TGTGCCAGCAGTTTTATCGGGGCCCTTCAAGAGACCCAGTACTTC. The rearrangement uses TRBV12-3 or TRBV12-4 and TRBJ2-5; the D gene could be TRBD1 or TRBD2 (5 bases each). The CDR3 runs 15 residues. Deletions cut 3 bases from V and 2 bases from J, with 13 bases between.

This clonotype turned up a few times. The chain is built from TRBV24-1 and TRBJ2-3; TRBD2 might be the D (5 bases). Trimming took off 4 bases at V and 4 bases at J, with 8 bases between the two ends. Germline CDR1 KGHDR, CDR2 SFDVKD. This CDR3 is 13 amino acids long. DNA of the CDR3: TGTGCCACCAGTGACCCCGGGGCAGATACGCAGTATTTT. The encoded protein is CATSDPGADTQYF.

As concerns this clonotype: One base away lies a much larger clone, so this may be a sequencing read error. J is TRBJ2-4 and V is TRBV25-1; unclear D gene. V dropped 2 bases and J dropped 5 bases, with 10 bases sitting between them. CDR1 and CDR2 from the germline V gene are MGHDK and SYGVNS. CDR3 length: 14 residues. This chain's CDR3 is CASSEAHNQNIQYF. In nucleotides, the CDR3 is TGTGCCAGCAGTGAAGCCCACAATCAAAACATTCAGTACTTC.

The sample holds a few counts of this clonotype. V gene TRBV10-3 combines with J gene TRBJ2-3, with TRBD1 matching over 9 bases. J gave up 3 bases and V 6 bases, and 4 bases lay outside the gene matches. The CDR3 contains 14 residues. Germline V gene sequence: CDR1 ENHRY, CDR2 SYGVKD. The CDR3 spells CAIRTGGETDTQYF. In DNA form, the CDR3 reads TGTGCCATCAGGACAGGGGGGGAGACAGATACGCAGTATTTT.

This clonotype was found many times. The rearrangement links TRBV29-1 to TRBJ1-2; no clear D. V was trimmed by 4 bases and J by 4 bases, leaving 7 bases between them. Germline V gene sequence: CDR1 SQVTM, CDR2 ANQGSEA. The CDR3 extends over 11 amino acids. The DNA for the CDR3 is TGCAGCGTTGCCAGCGGCTATGGCTACACCTTC. Its translation: CSVASGYGYTF. The variable domain in full, completed from reference TRBV29-1 and TRBJ1-2, reads SAVISQKPSRDICQRGTSLTIQCQVDSQVTMMFWYRQQPGQSLTLIATANQGSEATYESGFVIDKFPISRPNLTFSTLTVSNMSPEDSSIYLCSVASGYGYTFGSGTRLTVV.

The genes are TRBV12-3 or TRBV12-4 and TRBJ2-3; 8 nucleotides match TRBD2. Trimming removed 2 bases from V and 7 bases from J; junction bases left unmatched: 11. The CDR3 has 16 residues. CDR3 coding DNA: TGTGCCAGCAGTTTATCGGGGACTCCGGGAGGGAATACGCAGTATTTT. The encoded protein is CASSLSGTPGGNTQYF.

The gene calls are TRBV30 and TRBJ1-2, with D hard to call. Germline CDR1 reads GTSNPN; CDR2 reads SVGIG (reference sequence). The CDR3 sequence is 11 residues long. Trimming took off 3 bases at V and 4 bases at J, with 6 bases between the two ends. CDR3 sequence reads: CAWRRVYGYTF. DNA of the CDR3: TGTGCCTGGAGACGCGTCTATGGCTACACCTTC.

This clonotype has only a few counts. The gene calls are TRBV2 and TRBJ2-5; TRBD2 matches 10 bases. After removal of 5 bases from V and 1 base from J, the junction contained 4 bases not matched to a gene. This CDR3 contains 15 residues. Germline assignment: CDR1 SNHLY and CDR2 FYNNEI. The CDR3 coding sequence is TGTGCCAGCAGTCAACTAGCGGGGCGCCAAGAGACCCAGTACTTC. It is translated as CASSQLAGRQETQYF.

Only a few counts were recorded for this clonotype. The J gene is TRBJ2-1, the V gene TRBV19, with D tentatively TRBD2 (5 bases). The V gene's germline CDR1 is LNHDA and CDR2 SQIVND (reference sequence). The CDR3 consists of 14 residues. The ends were cut back, 3 bases at V and 0 bases at J, with 6 bases in the middle. CDR3 nucleotide sequence: TGTGCCAGTAGTATGGGGAGCTCCTACAATGAGCAGTTCTTC. This sequence encodes CASSMGSSYNEQFF.

This clonotype was detected ten times or more. This chain joins TRBV4-2 and TRBJ2-7; 9 positions match TRBD2. This CDR3 has 15 amino acids. V gave up 2 bases and J gave up 3 bases; unmatched junction bases: 5. CDR1 is LGHNA, CDR2 YNFKEQ, per germline. The CDR3 coding sequence is TGTGCCAGCAGCCAACAACTAGCGGGTATCTACGAGCAGTACTTC. This gives the protein CASSQQLAGIYEQYF.